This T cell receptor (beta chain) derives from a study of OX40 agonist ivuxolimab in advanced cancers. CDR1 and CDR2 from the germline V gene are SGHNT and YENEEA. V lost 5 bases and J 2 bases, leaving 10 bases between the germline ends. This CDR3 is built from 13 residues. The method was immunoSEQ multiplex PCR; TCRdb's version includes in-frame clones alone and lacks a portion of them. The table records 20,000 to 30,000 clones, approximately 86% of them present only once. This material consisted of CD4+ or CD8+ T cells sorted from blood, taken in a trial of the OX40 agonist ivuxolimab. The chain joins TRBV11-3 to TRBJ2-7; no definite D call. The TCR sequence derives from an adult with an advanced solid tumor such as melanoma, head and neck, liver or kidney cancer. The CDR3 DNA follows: TGTGCCAGCAGCGAAGGTCAGGCCTACGAGCAGTACTTC. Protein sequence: CASSEGQAYEQYF.